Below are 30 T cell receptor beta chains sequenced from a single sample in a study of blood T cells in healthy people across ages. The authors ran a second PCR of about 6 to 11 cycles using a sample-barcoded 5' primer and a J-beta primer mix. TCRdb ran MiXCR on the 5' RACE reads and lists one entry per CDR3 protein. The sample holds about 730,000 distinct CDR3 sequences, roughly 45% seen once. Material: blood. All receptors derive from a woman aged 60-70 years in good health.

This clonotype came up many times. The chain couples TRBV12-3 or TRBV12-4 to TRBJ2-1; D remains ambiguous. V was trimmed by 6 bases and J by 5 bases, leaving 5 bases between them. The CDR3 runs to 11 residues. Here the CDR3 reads CASRINNEQFF. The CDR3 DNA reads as TGTGCCAGCAGGATCAACAATGAGCAGTTCTTC.

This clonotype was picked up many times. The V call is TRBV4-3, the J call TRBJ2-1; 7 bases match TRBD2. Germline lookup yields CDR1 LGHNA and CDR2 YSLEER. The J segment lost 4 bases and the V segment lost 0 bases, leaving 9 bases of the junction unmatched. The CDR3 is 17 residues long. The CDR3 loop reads CASSQDYGGRGYNEQFF. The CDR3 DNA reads TGCGCCAGCAGCCAAGATTATGGCGGGAGAGGGTACAATGAGCAGTTCTTC.

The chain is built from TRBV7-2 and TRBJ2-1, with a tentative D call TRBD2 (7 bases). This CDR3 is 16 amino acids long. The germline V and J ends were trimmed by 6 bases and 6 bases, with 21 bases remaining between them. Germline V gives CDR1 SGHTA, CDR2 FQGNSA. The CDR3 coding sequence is TGTGCCAGCAGTCCCGAGGCGGGGGCTTCGCCCAATGAGCAGTTCTTC. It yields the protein CASSPEAGASPNEQFF.

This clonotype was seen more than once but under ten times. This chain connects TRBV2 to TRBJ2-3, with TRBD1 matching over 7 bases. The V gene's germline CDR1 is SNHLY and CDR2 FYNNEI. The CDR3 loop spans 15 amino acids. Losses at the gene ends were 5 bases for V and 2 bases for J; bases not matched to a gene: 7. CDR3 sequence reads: CASSIQGLSTDTQYF. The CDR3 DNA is TGTGCCAGCAGTATACAGGGGCTTTCCACAGATACGCAGTATTTT.

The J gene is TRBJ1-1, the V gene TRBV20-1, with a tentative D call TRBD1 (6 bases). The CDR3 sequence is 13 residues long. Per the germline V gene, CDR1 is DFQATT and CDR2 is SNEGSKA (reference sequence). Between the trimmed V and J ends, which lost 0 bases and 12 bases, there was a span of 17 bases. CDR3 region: CSARDPGKGGPFF. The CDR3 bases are TGCAGTGCTAGAGATCCGGGGAAGGGGGGACCTTTCTTT.

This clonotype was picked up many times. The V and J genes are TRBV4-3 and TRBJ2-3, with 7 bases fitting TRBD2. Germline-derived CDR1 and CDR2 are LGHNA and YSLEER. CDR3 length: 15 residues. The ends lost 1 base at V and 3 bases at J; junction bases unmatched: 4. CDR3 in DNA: TGCGCCAGCAGCCAAGCAGGCGGGAGAACAGATACGCAGTATTTT. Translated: CASSQAGGRTDTQYF.

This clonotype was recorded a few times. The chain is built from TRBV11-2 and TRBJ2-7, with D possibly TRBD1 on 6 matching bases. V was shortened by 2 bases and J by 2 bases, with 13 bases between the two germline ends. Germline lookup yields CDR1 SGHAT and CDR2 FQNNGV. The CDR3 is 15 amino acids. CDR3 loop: CASSLTETGPYEQYF. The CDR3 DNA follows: TGTGCCAGCAGCTTAACTGAGACAGGCCCCTACGAGCAGTACTTC.

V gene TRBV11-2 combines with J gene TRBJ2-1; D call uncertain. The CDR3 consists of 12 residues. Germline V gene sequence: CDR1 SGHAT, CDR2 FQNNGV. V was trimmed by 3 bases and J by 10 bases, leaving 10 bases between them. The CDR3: CASSFPSLEQFF. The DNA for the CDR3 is TGTGCCAGCAGCTTCCCCTCATTAGAGCAGTTCTTC.

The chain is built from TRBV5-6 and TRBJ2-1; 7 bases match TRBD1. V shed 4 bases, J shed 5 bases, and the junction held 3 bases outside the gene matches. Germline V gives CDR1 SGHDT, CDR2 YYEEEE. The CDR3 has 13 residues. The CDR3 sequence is CASSQGGHNEQFF. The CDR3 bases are TGTGCCAGCAGCCAAGGGGGCCACAATGAGCAGTTCTTC.

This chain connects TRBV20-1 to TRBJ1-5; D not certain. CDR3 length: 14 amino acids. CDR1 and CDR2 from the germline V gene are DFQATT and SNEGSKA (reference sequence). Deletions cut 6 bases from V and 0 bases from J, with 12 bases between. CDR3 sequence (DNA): TGCAGTGCCGAGACGAGATATAGCAATCAGCCCCAGCATTTT. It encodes CSAETRYSNQPQHF.

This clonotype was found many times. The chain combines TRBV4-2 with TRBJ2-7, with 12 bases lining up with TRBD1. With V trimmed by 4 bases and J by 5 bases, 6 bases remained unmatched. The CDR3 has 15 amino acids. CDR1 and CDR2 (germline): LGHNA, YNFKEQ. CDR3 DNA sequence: TGTGCCAGCAGCCGATGGGGACAGGGGGCCAACGAGCAGTACTTC. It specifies CASSRWGQGANEQYF.

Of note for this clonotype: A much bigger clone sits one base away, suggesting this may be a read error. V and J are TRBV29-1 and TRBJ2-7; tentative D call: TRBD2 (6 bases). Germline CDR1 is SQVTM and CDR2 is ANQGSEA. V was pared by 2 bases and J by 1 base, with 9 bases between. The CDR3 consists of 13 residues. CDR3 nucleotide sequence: TGCAGCGTTGAACCGCGGGGATCCTACGAGCAGTACTTC. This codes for CSVEPRGSYEQYF.

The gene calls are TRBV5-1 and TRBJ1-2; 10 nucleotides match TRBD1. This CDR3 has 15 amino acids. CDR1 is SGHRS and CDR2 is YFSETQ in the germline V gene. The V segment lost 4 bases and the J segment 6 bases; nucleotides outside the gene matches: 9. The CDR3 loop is CASSGLTGGSDGYTF. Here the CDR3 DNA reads TGCGCCAGCAGCGGGTTGACAGGGGGCTCTGATGGCTACACCTTC.

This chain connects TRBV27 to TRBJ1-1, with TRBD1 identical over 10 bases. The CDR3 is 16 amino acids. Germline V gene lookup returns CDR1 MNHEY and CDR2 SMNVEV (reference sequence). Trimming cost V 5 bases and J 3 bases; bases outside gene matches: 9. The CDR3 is CASSKRQGAQDTEAFF. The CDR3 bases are TGTGCCAGCAGTAAGAGACAGGGGGCGCAGGACACTGAAGCTTTCTTT.

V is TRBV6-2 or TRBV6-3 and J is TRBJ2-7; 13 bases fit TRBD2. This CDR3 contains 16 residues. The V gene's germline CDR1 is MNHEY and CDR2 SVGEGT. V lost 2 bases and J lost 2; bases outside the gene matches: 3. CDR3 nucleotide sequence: TGTGCCAGCAGTTACCATACTAGCGGGGGGGCCTACGAGCAGTACTTC. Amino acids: CASSYHTSGGAYEQYF.

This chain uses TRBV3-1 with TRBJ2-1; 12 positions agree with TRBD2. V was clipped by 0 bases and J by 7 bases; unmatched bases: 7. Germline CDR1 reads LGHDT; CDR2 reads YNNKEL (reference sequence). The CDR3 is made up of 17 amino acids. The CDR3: CASSQDRLAGVDNEQFF. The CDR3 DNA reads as TGTGCCAGCAGCCAAGATCGACTAGCGGGGGTCGATAATGAGCAGTTCTTC.

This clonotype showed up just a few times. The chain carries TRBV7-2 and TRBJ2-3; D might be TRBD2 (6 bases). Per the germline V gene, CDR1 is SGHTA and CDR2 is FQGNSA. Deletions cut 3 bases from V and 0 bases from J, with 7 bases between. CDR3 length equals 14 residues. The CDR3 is CASSFAGSTDTQYF. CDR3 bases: TGTGCCAGCAGCTTCGCGGGGAGCACAGATACGCAGTATTTT.

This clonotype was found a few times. The CDR3 loop reads CSARGVGSPLHF. CDR3 coding DNA: TGCAGTGCTAGGGGGGTTGGCTCACCCCTCCACTTT. This sequence joins TRBV20-1 and TRBJ1-6, with a weak D call TRBD1 (5 bases). This CDR3 spans 12 amino acids. V dropped 3 bases and J dropped 10 bases, with 10 bases sitting between them. The V gene's germline CDR1 is DFQATT and CDR2 SNEGSKA (reference sequence).

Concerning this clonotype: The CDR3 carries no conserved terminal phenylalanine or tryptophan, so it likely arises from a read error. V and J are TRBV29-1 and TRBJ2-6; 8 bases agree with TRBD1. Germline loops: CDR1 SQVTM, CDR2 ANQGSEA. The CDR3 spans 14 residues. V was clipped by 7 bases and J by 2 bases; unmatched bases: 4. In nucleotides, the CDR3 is TGCAGCGCCCAGACAGGGGCTGGGGCCAACGTCCTGACTTTG. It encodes CSAQTGAGANVLTL.

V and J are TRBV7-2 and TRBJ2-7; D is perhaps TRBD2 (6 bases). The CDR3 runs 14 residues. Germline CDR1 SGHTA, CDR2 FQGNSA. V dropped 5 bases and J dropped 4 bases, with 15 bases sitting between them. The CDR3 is CASSNPGDWYEQYF. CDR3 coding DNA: TGTGCCAGCAGCAATCCGGGGGATTGGTACGAGCAGTACTTC.

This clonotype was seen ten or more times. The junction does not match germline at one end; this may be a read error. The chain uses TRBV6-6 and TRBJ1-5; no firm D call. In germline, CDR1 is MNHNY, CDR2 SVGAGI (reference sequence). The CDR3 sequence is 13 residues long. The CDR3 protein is CASSDSENQPQHF. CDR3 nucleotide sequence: TGTGCCAGCAGTGACTCGGAGAATCAGCCCCAGCATTTT.

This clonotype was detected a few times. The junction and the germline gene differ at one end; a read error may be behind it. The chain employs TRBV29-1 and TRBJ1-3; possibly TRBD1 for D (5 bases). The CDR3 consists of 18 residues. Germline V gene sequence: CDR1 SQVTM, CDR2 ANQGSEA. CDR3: CSVEDGLTTGGTGNTRYF. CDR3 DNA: TGCAGCGTTGAAGATGGCCTCACTACCGGCGGGACTGGAAACACCAGATATTTT.

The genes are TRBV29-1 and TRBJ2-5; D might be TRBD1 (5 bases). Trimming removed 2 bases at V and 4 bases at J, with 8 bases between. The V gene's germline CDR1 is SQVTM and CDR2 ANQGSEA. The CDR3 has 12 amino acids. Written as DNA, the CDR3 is TGCAGCGTTGAACCCCAGGGAGAGACCCAGTACTTC. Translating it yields CSVEPQGETQYF.

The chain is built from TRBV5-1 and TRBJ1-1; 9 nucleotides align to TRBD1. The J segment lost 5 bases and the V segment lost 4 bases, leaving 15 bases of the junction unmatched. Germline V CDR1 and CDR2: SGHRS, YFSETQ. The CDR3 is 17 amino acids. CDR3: CASSDPPGTGKGTEAFF. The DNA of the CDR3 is TGCGCCAGCAGCGATCCGCCCGGGACAGGGAAGGGAACTGAAGCTTTCTTT.

The CDR3 protein is CASSTGSGRNEQYF. The CDR3 DNA reads as TGTGCCAGCAGTACCGGTTCAGGGCGAAATGAGCAGTACTTC. This rearrangement joins TRBV11-2 to TRBJ2-5; a possible D gene is TRBD1 (5 bases). Germline CDR1 and CDR2: SGHAT and FQNNGV. The V and J ends lost 6 bases and 11 bases respectively, with 22 bases between them. This CDR3 spans 14 amino acids.

The CDR3 DNA reads TGTGCCAGCAGTGAATCCGGATTTCGCACAGATACGCAGTATTTT. Its translation: CASSESGFRTDTQYF. The V call is TRBV25-1, the J call TRBJ2-3; D unresolved. In germline, CDR1 is MGHDK, CDR2 SYGVNS. The length of the CDR3 is 15 residues. V lost 1 base to trimming and J lost 1 base, with 9 bases between them.

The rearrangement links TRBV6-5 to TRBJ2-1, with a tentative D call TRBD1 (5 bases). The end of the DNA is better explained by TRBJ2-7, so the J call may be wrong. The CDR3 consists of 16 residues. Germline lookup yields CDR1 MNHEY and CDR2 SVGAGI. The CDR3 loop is CASSYSGAETYNEQYF. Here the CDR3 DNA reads TGTGCCAGCAGTTACTCTGGGGCAGAAACCTACAATGAGCAGTACTTC.

The CDR3 loop is CASSQGGVGPDTQYF. The CDR3 DNA reads as TGTGCCAGCAGCCAAGGTGGGGTGGGACCAGATACGCAGTATTTT. The V call is TRBV3-1, the J call TRBJ2-3; D may match TRBD1 or TRBD2 (5 bases each). The CDR3 has 15 residues. Germline V gives CDR1 LGHDT, CDR2 YNNKEL (reference sequence). The V gene lost 1 base and the J gene lost 4 bases, with 12 bases spanning the gap.

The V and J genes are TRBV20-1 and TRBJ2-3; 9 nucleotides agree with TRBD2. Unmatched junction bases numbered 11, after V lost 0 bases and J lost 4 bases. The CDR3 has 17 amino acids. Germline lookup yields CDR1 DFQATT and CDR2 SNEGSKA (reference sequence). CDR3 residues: CSARDLGRAGGPDTQYF. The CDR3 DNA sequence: TGCAGTGCTAGAGATCTCGGTAGAGCGGGGGGCCCAGATACGCAGTATTTT.

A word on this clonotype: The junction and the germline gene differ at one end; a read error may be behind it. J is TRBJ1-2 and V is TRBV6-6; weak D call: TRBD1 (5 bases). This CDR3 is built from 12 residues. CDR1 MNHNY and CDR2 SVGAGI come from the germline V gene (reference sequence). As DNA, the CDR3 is TGTGCCAACAGTCTGGGCAGGGACGGCTACACCTTC. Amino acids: CANSLGRDGYTF.